The table lists the clone carrying this TCR beta chain with many counts. One entry per CDR3 protein, called by TCRdb with MiXCR from the 5' RACE reads. The table includes over 35,000 distinct CDR3 sequences, about 5.9% detected once. This sample is part of a study of early T cells in non-severe SARS-CoV-2 infection. CDR1 and CDR2 from the germline V gene are MNHEY and SMNVEV (reference sequence). The CDR3 runs 12 residues. V dropped 1 base and J dropped 15 bases, with 13 bases sitting between them. The sample was whole blood, taken at baseline. The receptor's source is an adult who was a healthcare worker with PCR-confirmed SARS-CoV-2 infection or an uninfected control (not recorded which). This chain joins TRBV27 and TRBJ2-1; TRBD2 is a possible D gene (5 bases). CDR3 DNA: TGTGCCAGCAGTTTATTAGGACTTGAAATGTTCTTC. This sequence encodes CASSLLGLEMFF.